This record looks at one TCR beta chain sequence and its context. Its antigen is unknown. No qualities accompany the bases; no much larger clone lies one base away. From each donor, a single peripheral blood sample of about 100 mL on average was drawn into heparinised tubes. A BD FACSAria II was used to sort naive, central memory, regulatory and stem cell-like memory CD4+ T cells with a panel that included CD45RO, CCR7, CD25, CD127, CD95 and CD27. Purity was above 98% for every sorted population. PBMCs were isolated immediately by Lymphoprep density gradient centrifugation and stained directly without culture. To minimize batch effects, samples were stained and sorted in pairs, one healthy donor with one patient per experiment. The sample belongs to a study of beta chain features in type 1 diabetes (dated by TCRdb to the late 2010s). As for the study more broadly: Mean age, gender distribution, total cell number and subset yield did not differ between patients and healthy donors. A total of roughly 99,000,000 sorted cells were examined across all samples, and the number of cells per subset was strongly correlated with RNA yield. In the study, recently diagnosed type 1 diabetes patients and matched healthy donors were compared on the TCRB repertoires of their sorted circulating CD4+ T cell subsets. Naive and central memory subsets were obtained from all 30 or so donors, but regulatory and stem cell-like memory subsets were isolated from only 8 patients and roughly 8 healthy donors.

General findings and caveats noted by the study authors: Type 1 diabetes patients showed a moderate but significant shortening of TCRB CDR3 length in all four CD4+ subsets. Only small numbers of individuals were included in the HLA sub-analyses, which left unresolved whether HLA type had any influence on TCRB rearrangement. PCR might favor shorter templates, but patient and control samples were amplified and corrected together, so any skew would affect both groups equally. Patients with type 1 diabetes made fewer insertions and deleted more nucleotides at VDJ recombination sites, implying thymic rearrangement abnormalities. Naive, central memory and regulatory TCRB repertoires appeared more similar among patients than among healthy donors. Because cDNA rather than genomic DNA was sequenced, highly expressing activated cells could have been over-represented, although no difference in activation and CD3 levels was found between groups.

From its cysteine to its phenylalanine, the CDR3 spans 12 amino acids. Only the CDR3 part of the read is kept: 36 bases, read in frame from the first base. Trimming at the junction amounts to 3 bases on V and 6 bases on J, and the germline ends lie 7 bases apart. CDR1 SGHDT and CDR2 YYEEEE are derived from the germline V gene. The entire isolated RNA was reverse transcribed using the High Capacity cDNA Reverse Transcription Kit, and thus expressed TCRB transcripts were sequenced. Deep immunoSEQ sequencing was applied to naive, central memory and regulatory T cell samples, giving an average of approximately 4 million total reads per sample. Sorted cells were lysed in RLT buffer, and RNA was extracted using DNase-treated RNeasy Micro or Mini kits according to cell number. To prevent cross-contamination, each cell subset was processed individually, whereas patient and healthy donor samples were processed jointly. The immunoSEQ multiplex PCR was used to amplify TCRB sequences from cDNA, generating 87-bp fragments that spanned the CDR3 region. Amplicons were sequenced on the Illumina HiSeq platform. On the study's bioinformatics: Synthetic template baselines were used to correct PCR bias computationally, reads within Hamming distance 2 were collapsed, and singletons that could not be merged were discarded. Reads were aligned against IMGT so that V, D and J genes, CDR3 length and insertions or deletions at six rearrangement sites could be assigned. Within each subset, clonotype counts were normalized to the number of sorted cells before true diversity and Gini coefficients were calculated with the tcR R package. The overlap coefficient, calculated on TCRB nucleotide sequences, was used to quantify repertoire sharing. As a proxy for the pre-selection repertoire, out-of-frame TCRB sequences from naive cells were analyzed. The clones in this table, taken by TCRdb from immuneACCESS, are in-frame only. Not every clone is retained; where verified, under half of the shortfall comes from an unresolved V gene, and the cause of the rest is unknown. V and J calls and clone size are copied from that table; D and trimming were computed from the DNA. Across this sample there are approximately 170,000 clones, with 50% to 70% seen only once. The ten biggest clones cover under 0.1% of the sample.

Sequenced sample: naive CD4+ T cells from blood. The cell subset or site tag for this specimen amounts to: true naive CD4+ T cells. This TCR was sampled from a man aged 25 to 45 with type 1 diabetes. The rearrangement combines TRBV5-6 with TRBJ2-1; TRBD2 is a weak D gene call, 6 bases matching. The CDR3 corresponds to CASSSSANEQFF. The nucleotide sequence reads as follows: TGTGCCAGCAGCTCTAGCGCCAATGAGCAGTTCTTC.